Many counts were recorded for the clone carrying this T cell receptor beta chain. Its target is unknown. The germline gives CDR1 SGHRS, CDR2 YFSETQ. V shed 4 bases and J shed 2 bases, with 13 bases lying between them. The CDR3 sequence is 15 residues long. Axillary draining lymph nodes of breast cancer patients supplied the node samples. The data derive from a study of breast tumors, draining lymph nodes, adjacent tissues. Study-wide findings and caveats: That most tumor T cells come from lymph nodes remained unproven. Tumor and nontumor repertoires were significantly more similar in luminal-like than in basal-like breast cancer. Most tumor T cells seemingly derive from lymph node, then expand in tumor. Tumor repertoires ranked between lymph nodes and nontumor tissue in diversity, with V and J gene preferences.

TCRdb called the multiplex PCR reads again in MiXCR, with one record for every CDR3 protein. This table holds roughly 100,000 distinct CDR3 sequences, more than 30% found once. The sequence came from a female donor with breast cancer. Some clones in this sample may be carry-over from other donors' samples. The chain employs TRBV5-1 and TRBJ1-5, with D possibly TRBD1 on 5 matching bases. Sequencing was performed on axillary lymph node tissue. The CDR3 is CASSPRDGGNQPQHF. Written as DNA, the CDR3 is TGCGCCAGCAGCCCCAGGGATGGGGGCAATCAGCCCCAGCATTTT. Full variable domain (outside the CDR3, taken from reference TRBV5-1 and TRBJ1-5): KAGVTQTPRYLIKTRGQQVTLSCSPISGHRSVSWYQQTPGQGLQFLFEYFSETQRNKGNFPGRFSGRQFSNSRSEMNVSTLELGDSALYLCASSPRDGGNQPQHFGDGTRLSIL.